One and the same sample provided the 18 T cell receptor beta chains below, sequenced in a study of cytomegalovirus exposure and HLA in healthy donors. A multiplex PCR was run with 60 Vbeta primers and 13 Jbeta primers. Assay used: immunoSEQ multiplex PCR; TCRdb lists only in-frame clones, some missing. The table includes some 91,000 clones, 60% to 80% detected once. The specimen sequenced was PBMCs. All receptors come from a man aged 35 to 55 in good health and CMV-seronegative.

The chain combines TRBV19 with TRBJ2-2; weak D call: TRBD2 (6 bases). V gave up 3 bases and J gave up 6 bases, with 8 bases separating them. The V gene's germline CDR1 is LNHDA and CDR2 SQIVND (reference sequence). The CDR3 length is 13 residues. The CDR3 loop is CASSMRGAGELFF. In DNA, the CDR3 is TGTGCCAGTAGTATGCGGGGCGCCGGGGAGCTGTTTTTT. The whole variable domain, filled in from reference TRBV19 and TRBJ2-2, reads DGGITQSPKYLFRKEGQNVTLSCEQNLNHDAMYWYRQDPGQGLRLIYYSQIVNDFQKGDIAEGYSVSREKKESFPLTVTSAQKNPTAFYLCASSMRGAGELFFGEGSRLTVL.

The gene calls are TRBV25-1 and TRBJ2-1; maybe TRBD1 (6 bases). The CDR3 totals 10 residues. Germline V CDR1 and CDR2: MGHDK, SYGVNS. The V and J ends lost 3 bases and 13 bases respectively, with 7 bases between them. Here the CDR3 DNA reads TGTGCCAGCAGTGAGGGACATCAGTTCTTC. Encoded protein: CASSEGHQFF.

The chain recombines TRBV11-2 with TRBJ2-7; TRBD1 matches at 7 bases. Germline CDR1 SGHAT, CDR2 FQNNGV. V dropped 4 bases and J dropped 1; count of bases not matched to a gene: 7. The CDR3 totals 15 residues. In DNA form, the CDR3 reads TGTGCCAGCAGCTCGGGACAGCAAAGATCCTACGAGCAGTACTTC. Residues: CASSSGQQRSYEQYF. Supplemented by reference TRBV11-2 and TRBJ2-7, the full variable domain reads EAGVAQSPRYKIIEKRQSVAFWCNPISGHATLYWYQQILGQGPKLLIQFQNNGVVDDSQLPKDRFSAERLKGVDSTLKIQPAKLEDSAVYLCASSSGQQRSYEQYFGPGTRLTVT.

This clone occurred once. This chain uses TRBV30 with TRBJ2-3, with D perhaps TRBD2 (6 bases). The germline V gene encodes CDR1 GTSNPN and CDR2 SVGIG (reference sequence). V lost 2 bases to trimming and J lost 2 bases, with 17 bases between them. This CDR3 region has 16 residues. The CDR3 region is CAWSPGAGGTTDTQYF. The CDR3 DNA reads as TGTGCCTGGAGTCCCGGGGCAGGCGGGACCACAGATACGCAGTATTTT.

The rearrangement links TRBV16 to TRBJ1-4; D is uncertain. Germline CDR1 and CDR2: KGHSY and FQNENV. The CDR3 contains 13 residues. The V end lost 2 bases, the J end lost 8 bases, and 9 bases lay between the germline ends. CDR3 region: CASSQLGGEKLFF. CDR3 DNA sequence: TGTGCCAGCAGCCAACTAGGTGGGGAAAAACTGTTTTTT.

Many counts were recorded for this clone. DNA for the CDR3: TGCGCCAGCAGCTTGCTTCCTAGCGGGCCCCAAGAGACCCAGTACTTC. Residues: CASSLLPSGPQETQYF. V is TRBV5-1 and J is TRBJ2-5, with 8 bases aligning to TRBD2. Per the germline V gene, CDR1 is SGHRS and CDR2 is YFSETQ. Trimming cost V 1 base and J 1 base; bases outside gene matches: 6. The CDR3 totals 16 residues.

The V and J genes are TRBV28 and TRBJ1-1; maybe TRBD1 (5 bases). Germline CDR1 reads MDHEN; CDR2 reads SYDVKM. Between the trimmed V and J ends, which lost 5 bases and 6 bases, there was a span of 13 bases. There are 13 residues in the CDR3. CDR3 sequence (DNA): TGTGCCAGCAGTCCCGTCGGACAACCTGAAGCTTTCTTT. This translates into CASSPVGQPEAFF.

This clone is judged medium-sized. The V and J genes are TRBV2 and TRBJ2-1; no definite D call. V gave up 7 bases and J gave up 8 bases, with 12 bases separating them. Germline V lookup: CDR1 SNHLY, CDR2 FYNNEI. The CDR3 spans 12 residues. The CDR3 sequence: CASTPTGYEQFF. The CDR3 region has the DNA TGTGCCAGCACCCCGACTGGATATGAGCAGTTCTTC.

The chain has TRBV9 and TRBJ2-7; D may be TRBD1 (6 bases). V shed 3 bases and J shed 3 bases, with 13 bases lying between them. This CDR3 region has 14 residues. Germline V gene data show CDR1 as SGDLS and CDR2 as YYNGEE. The CDR3 protein is CASSERQDYYEQYF. The DNA for the CDR3 is TGTGCCAGCAGCGAGAGACAGGATTACTACGAGCAGTACTTC.

The rearrangement uses TRBV7-9 and TRBJ1-1, with D perhaps matching TRBD1 (5 bases). The V gene lost 0 bases and the J gene lost 3 bases, with 8 bases spanning the gap. The CDR3 consists of 14 residues. CDR1 and CDR2 from the germline V gene are SEHNR and FQNEAQ (reference sequence). This CDR3 reads CASSLAAGYTEAFF. The CDR3, as DNA: TGTGCCAGCAGCTTAGCGGCAGGGTACACTGAAGCTTTCTTT.

The rearrangement joins TRBV9 to TRBJ2-1; 11 bases match TRBD2. The CDR3 runs to 18 residues. Per the germline V gene, CDR1 is SGDLS and CDR2 is YYNGEE. V shed 4 bases, J shed 4 bases, and the junction held 13 bases outside the gene matches. CDR3: CASSPNLLAGGRYNEQFF. Written as DNA, the CDR3 is TGTGCCAGCAGCCCCAACCTATTAGCGGGAGGGAGGTACAATGAGCAGTTCTTC. Drawing the rest from reference TRBV9 and TRBJ2-1, the complete variable domain is DSGVTQTPKHLITATGQRVTLRCSPRSGDLSVYWYQQSLDQGLQFLIQYYNGEERAKGNILERFSAQQFPDLHSELNLSSLELGDSALYFCASSPNLLAGGRYNEQFFGPGTRLTVL.

This chain connects TRBV5-5 to TRBJ2-1, with a weak D call TRBD1 (5 bases). CDR1 SGHKS and CDR2 YYEKEE come from the germline V gene (reference sequence). This CDR3 has 14 residues. Trimming left V 2 bases short and J 2 bases short, with 8 bases between. The CDR3 DNA reads as TGTGCCAGCAGCTTACAGGTAACCTACAATGAGCAGTTCTTC. This encodes CASSLQVTYNEQFF.

This chain uses TRBV5-4 with TRBJ1-1; TRBD1 matches 10 bases. The ends lost 3 bases at V and 4 bases at J; junction bases unmatched: 0. CDR1 is SGHNT and CDR2 is YYREEE in the germline V gene (reference sequence). The CDR3 runs 13 residues. CDR3 protein: CASSWDRGTEAFF. The CDR3 DNA follows: TGTGCCAGCAGCTGGGACAGGGGCACTGAAGCTTTCTTT.

The rearrangement joins TRBV5-3 to TRBJ1-2; D might be TRBD1 (5 bases). TRBV5-3 has ORF status, its function being uncertain. This CDR3 contains 16 residues. V gave up 3 bases and J gave up 5 bases, with 20 bases separating them. The CDR3 nucleotides read TGTGCCAGAAGCTCGGGGGATACCCGGGTCGGGTATGGCTACACCTTC. As protein: CARSSGDTRVGYGYTF.

The V and J genes are TRBV2 and TRBJ2-7; the D gene is possibly TRBD1 (6 bases). V shed 7 bases and J shed 4 bases, with 11 bases lying between them. The CDR3 is 12 residues long. CDR1 and CDR2 (germline): SNHLY, FYNNEI. In DNA form, the CDR3 reads TGTGCCAGCAAGGGGGATCGGTACGAGCAGTACTTC. Amino acids: CASKGDRYEQYF.

V and J are TRBV30 and TRBJ2-7, with D possibly matching TRBD2 (6 bases). Germline CDR1 GTSNPN, CDR2 SVGIG (reference sequence). This CDR3 contains 14 residues. The germline V and J ends were trimmed by 2 bases and 7 bases, with 18 bases remaining between them. The CDR3 sequence: CAWSPGTALWEQYF. In DNA, the CDR3 is TGTGCCTGGAGTCCCGGGACTGCCTTGTGGGAGCAGTACTTC.

V usage is TRBV5-6 and J usage is TRBJ1-1, with 8 bases aligning to TRBD1. The length of the CDR3 is 14 residues. V lost 2 bases to trimming and J lost 3 bases; unmatched junction nucleotides: 3. In germline, CDR1 is SGHDT, CDR2 YYEEEE. In DNA form, the CDR3 reads TGTGCCAGCAGCTTCGGACAGGGTTACACTGAAGCTTTCTTT. It codes for CASSFGQGYTEAFF.

V and J are TRBV7-3 and TRBJ2-1, with 12 nucleotides matching TRBD2. CDR3 length: 14 amino acids. The V segment lost 4 bases and the J segment 5 bases; nucleotides outside the gene matches: 0. Germline CDR1 reads SGHTA; CDR2 reads FQGTGA. The CDR3 loop reads CASSSSGGDNEQFF. The DNA for the CDR3 is TGTGCCAGCAGCTCTAGCGGGGGGGACAATGAGCAGTTCTTC.